The 5 T cell receptor beta chains presented below share a single source sample, sequenced in a study of technical replicates of blood from a few donors. Sequenced by immunoSEQ multiplex PCR; TCRdb stores in-frame clones only, minus some. The data show tens of thousands of clones, with approximately 87% seen just once and approximately 4.5% held by the top ten. The source material was PBMCs. Source of these receptors: a human donor in good health. Some clones in this sample may be carry-over from other donors' samples.

The rearrangement joins TRBV4-3 to TRBJ2-1, with 7 nucleotides matching TRBD2. The V gene end was trimmed by 3 bases and the J gene end by 1 base; junction bases not matched to a gene: 6. The CDR3 spans 16 residues. Germline V gene lookup returns CDR1 LGHNA and CDR2 YSLEER. DNA of the CDR3: TGCGCCAGCAGCCACGTCGGAGCGGGGTCCTACAATGAGCAGTTCTTC. Encoded protein: CASSHVGAGSYNEQFF.

The table lists this clone with a count of one. The chain has TRBV6-5 and TRBJ1-2, with TRBD1 identical over 7 bases. The CDR3 loop spans 14 amino acids. The V gene's germline CDR1 is MNHEY and CDR2 SVGAGI. V dropped 8 bases and J dropped 4; count of bases not matched to a gene: 10. CDR3 amino acids: CASPQGGQVYGYTF. Here the CDR3 DNA reads TGTGCCAGCCCCCAGGGGGGACAAGTCTATGGCTACACCTTC.

The chain is built from TRBV5-4 and TRBJ2-5, with 9 bases fitting TRBD2. The CDR3 is 14 amino acids. Germline-derived CDR1 and CDR2 are SGHNT and YYREEE (reference sequence). The V segment lost 0 bases and the J segment 5 bases; nucleotides outside the gene matches: 2. The CDR3 bases are TGTGCCAGCAGCTTGGCCGGGACTAGCGAGACCCAGTACTTC. It translates to CASSLAGTSETQYF.

This clone has only one observation. The V call is TRBV18, the J call TRBJ2-1; the match to TRBD2 covers 13 bases. Losses at the gene ends were 6 bases for V and 3 bases for J; bases not matched to a gene: 5. This CDR3 contains 16 residues. Germline assignment: CDR1 KGHSH and CDR2 LQKENI. For the CDR3, the DNA is TGTGCCAGCTCTGAGAGGACTAGCGGGGGCTACAATGAGCAGTTCTTC. Its protein is CASSERTSGGYNEQFF.

The V and J genes are TRBV11-2 and TRBJ1-2, with 8 bases fitting TRBD1. The junction had 19 bases not matched to a gene; V was cut back by 2 bases and J by 8 bases. The CDR3 extends over 18 amino acids. Germline lookup yields CDR1 SGHAT and CDR2 FQNNGV. The CDR3 DNA reads as TGTGCCAGCAGCTTATTTCGGTTCCGAAAGGACAGGGATCGGGGCTACACCTTC. Its protein product is CASSLFRFRKDRDRGYTF.